This entry is about one T cell receptor beta chain. Its cognate antigen has yet to be identified. Base quality data are lacking; no much larger clone is found one base away. The data belong to a study of blood T cell repertoires in COVID-19 (dated by TCRdb to 2018 to 2020). With regard to the full study: The collaborator samples originated in the United States, Italy and Spain and spanned the acute and convalescent phases of COVID-19. The repertoires were released in a freely available public database meant as a resource for research on the immune response to SARS-CoV-2. The prospective study material was composed of cDNA or gDNA derived from T cells, B-cell-depleted T cells, or PBMCs. Subjects who had been exposed to COVID-19, were actively infected with it, or had recovered from it provided the deeply sampled blood TCRbeta repertoires that made up the dataset. Samples were obtained from the ongoing ImmuneRACE study (first 160 participants) and from over a thousand subjects provided by 6 global collaborators. Where available, HLA class I and class II types were obtained from metadata supplied by the sample provider rather than from assay-based typing. Nearly every sample came with metadata listing a de-identified subject ID, COVID-19 status, age in years and sex.

Points the paper makes about the study in general: Clinical and demographic metadata were provided uncurated, with the amount varying by source and participant.

At one collaborating source in Seattle, patients were enrolled during active infection and were followed longitudinally through the course of disease. Collaborating institutions collected whole blood in K2EDTA tubes following their own protocols. Collaborator samples were shipped for TCRbeta analysis as frozen whole blood, isolated PBMCs, or DNA extracted from either sample type. TCRbeta CDR3 regions were amplified from genomic DNA by means of the immunoSEQ Assay, a bias-controlled multiplex PCR. The original pipeline was this. The number of nucleated cells in each sample was estimated by amplification of reference gene primers within the assay. To quantify the absolute abundance of each unique TCRbeta CDR3 rearrangement, sequence reads were collapsed and filtered. For each sample, productive Simpson clonality was calculated by taking the square root of Simpson's diversity index across productive rearrangements. Sourced from immuneACCESS, this table was stored by TCRdb with only in-frame sequences that have V and J called. A share of the clones is absent; for the studies checked, an unresolved V gene accounts for under half, and the remainder has no known explanation. V, J and clone size derive from that table, while D and trimming were established from the DNA sequence. The sample table shows about 220,000 clones, and roughly 85% are seen once. Over 2% of the sample is in the top ten clones.

The receptor's source is a woman aged 70-85 years with COVID-19, enrolled during active disease. Source material: peripheral blood.

CDR3 loop: CASSHIPPDTQYF. Here is the DNA: TGTGCCAGCAGCCACATACCCCCCGATACGCAGTATTTT. The sequence joins TRBV6-5 to TRBJ2-3; there is no confident call for the D gene. The junction carries 13 bases between V and J, which are trimmed by 6 bases and 6 bases respectively. The CDR3 measures 13 amino acids from cysteine to phenylalanine. The kept DNA is CDR3 alone, 39 bases in frame from the first base. CDR1 MNHEY and CDR2 SVGAGI are derived from the germline V gene.